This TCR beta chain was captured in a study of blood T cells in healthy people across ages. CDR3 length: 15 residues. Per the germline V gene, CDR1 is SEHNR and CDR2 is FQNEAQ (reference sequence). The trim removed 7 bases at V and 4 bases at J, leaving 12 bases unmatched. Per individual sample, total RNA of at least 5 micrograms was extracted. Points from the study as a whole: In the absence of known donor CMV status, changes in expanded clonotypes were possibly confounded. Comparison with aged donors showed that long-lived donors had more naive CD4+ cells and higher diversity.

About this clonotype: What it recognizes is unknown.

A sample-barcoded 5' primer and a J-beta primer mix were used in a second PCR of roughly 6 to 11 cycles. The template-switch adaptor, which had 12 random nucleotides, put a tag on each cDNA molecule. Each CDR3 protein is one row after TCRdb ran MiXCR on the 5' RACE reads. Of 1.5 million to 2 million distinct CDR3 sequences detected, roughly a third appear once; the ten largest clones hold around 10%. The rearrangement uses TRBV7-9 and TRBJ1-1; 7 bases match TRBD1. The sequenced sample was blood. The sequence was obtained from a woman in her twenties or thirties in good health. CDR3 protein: CASNPPGTARTEAFF. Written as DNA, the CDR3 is TGTGCCAGCAACCCCCCCGGGACAGCTCGCACTGAAGCTTTCTTT.